This T cell receptor (beta chain) was obtained from a study of control samples from healthy donors and cancer patients. Produced via immunoSEQ multiplex PCR; TCRdb's table is partial and in-frame only. The sample holds a few hundred thousand clones, 90% seen once. V lost 2 bases and J lost 4; bases outside the gene matches: 5. Germline V gene sequence: CDR1 SGHAT, CDR2 FQDESV (reference sequence). This CDR3 is 16 amino acids long. Specimen: PBMCs. The sequence was obtained from a man in his forties or fifties with head and neck cancer. The gene calls are TRBV11-1 and TRBJ2-6; 7 nucleotides match TRBD1. CDR3 sequence reads: CASSLLQGVGANVLTF. In DNA, the CDR3 is TGTGCCAGCAGCTTATTGCAGGGGGTCGGGGCCAACGTCCTGACTTTC.